The clone carrying this T cell receptor beta chain was recorded a few times. The antigen remains unidentified. The sample originates from a study of OX40 agonist ivuxolimab in advanced cancers. Points from the study as a whole: CD4+ and CD8+ blood T cells expanded clonally by week 6 at 0.1 to 3.0 mg/kg. No determination was made of the antigen specificity of the expanded peripheral T cells.

The data were produced by immunoSEQ multiplex PCR, yet TCRdb's version contains in-frame clones alone and is incomplete. The sample yields about 76,000 clones, approximately 80% seen once. This CDR3 region has 15 residues. V lost 5 bases and J lost 0, with 11 bases in between. Germline CDR1 is SGHTA and CDR2 is FQGTGA. Any history of autoimmune disease or systemic immunosuppression disqualified patients. This sample comprised CD4+ or CD8+ T cells sorted from blood, obtained in a trial of the OX40 agonist ivuxolimab. This chain uses TRBV7-3 with TRBJ1-3; a possible D gene is TRBD1 (5 bases). This receptor was identified in an adult with an advanced solid tumor such as melanoma, head and neck, liver or kidney cancer. The CDR3 nucleotides read TGTGCCAGCAGCCCTACAGGACTCTCTGGAAACACCATATATTTT. As protein: CASSPTGLSGNTIYF.